This T cell receptor (beta chain) was recorded in a study of blood T cells in healthy people across ages (dated by TCRdb to the mid-2010s). Some background on the complete study: In model experiments, roughly one uniquely barcoded TCR beta cDNA molecule per two T cells was captured by template switching. Four age groups were formed from the donors: young (average approximately 15 years), middle-aged (just under 40), aged (over 55) and long-lived (82). Two additional independent replicas of 1 million unique cDNA reads from the same blood draw were analyzed for two donors (one aged 18 to 30 and one aged 80 or older). The study measured age-related changes in TCR beta repertoire diversity using deep sequencing normalized with unique cDNA molecular identifiers. Donors of different ages were randomly distributed across sequencing lanes to avoid experimental bias. Study-level results and caveats: Observed TCR beta diversity correlated strongly with the percentage of naive T cells measured by flow cytometry. Observed TCR beta diversity per million T cells fell roughly linearly with age, and a significant reduction was already apparent by age roughly 40. Conclusive comparison of naive and antigen-experienced compartments was prevented by the profiling of bulk unsorted PBMCs. Compared with the aged group, the long-lived group had more naive CD4+ T cells, fewer expanded clones and increased TCR diversity, a pattern suggesting age selection. Because the CMV infection status of the donors was unknown, age-related changes in expanded clonotypes may potentially have been confounded. Estimates of total diversity based on one million sequenced T cells were regarded as lower bounds and as underestimates.

The germline V gene encodes CDR1 PRHDT and CDR2 FYEKMQ (reference sequence). From cysteine to phenylalanine, the CDR3 is 17 amino acids long. Of the read, only the CDR3 DNA is kept; its 51 bases are in frame from base 1. V lost 0 bases and J lost 4 bases; the stretch between them is 18 bases long. Donors were roughly 40 systemically healthy Caucasian individuals from Russia aged roughly 6 to 95 years. Approximately 10 milliliters of peripheral blood were collected from each donor into EDTA-treated Vacutainer tubes. Ficoll-Paque density-gradient centrifugation was used to isolate PBMCs, with at least 7 million obtained per sample. Total RNA was extracted from PBMCs with Trizol reagent, with at least 6 micrograms obtained per sample. For every donor, flow cytometry on a PBMC aliquot measured the percentage of naive CD45RAhigh/CD27high T cells. In this sample, this clonotype turned up many times. The target of this receptor is not known. Per-nucleotide qualities are absent, and no much larger clonotype sits a single base away.

Libraries came from 5' RACE. The sequencing machine was an Illumina HiSeq 2500. A second 7 to 11 cycle PCR used a sample-barcoded 5' primer and a J-beta primer mix. Each TCR beta cDNA molecule received a unique molecular identifier from a template-switch 5' adaptor carrying 12 random nucleotides. Each sample yielded at least 2.5 million CDR3-containing paired-end reads. All of the RNA was converted into first-strand cDNA using the Mint cDNA synthesis kit, with a TRBC-specific oligonucleotide serving as the primer. Following uracil-DNA glycosylase treatment, all cDNA underwent a first 18-cycle PCR with the universal primers M1SS and BC2_uni_R. On the study's bioinformatics: Normalization of each sample was performed by random selection of 1 million high-quality reads, each carrying a distinct molecular identifier. Instead of being binned into consensus sequences, reads that shared molecular identifiers were thrown out. MiTCR, run with a Q25 quality threshold and the strictest error-elimination algorithm, handled CDR3 identification, clonotype clustering and error correction. A nonparametric unseen species model using Euler transformation provided a lower-bound estimate of total TCR beta diversity. TCRdb passed the public sequencing reads through fastp at Q25 and MiXCR, retaining productive beta sequences. Rows are combined by CDR3 protein, so each entry shows the most common genes and DNA. V and J calls and clone size were set by TCRdb, not the authors. The sample data list 1.5 million to 2 million distinct CDR3 sequences, and roughly 30% of these were observed just once. The ten biggest clones cover approximately 11% of the sample.

The chain was built from TRBV13 and TRBJ2-5; the D gene is possibly TRBD2, with 6 bases matching. This clonotype was sampled from a woman aged 30 to 39 in good health. The sequencing sample was made of blood. The CDR3 region reads CASSLGRSGTSRETQYF. The bases are TGTGCCAGCAGCTTAGGGCGTTCCGGGACTTCGCGAGAGACCCAGTACTTC.